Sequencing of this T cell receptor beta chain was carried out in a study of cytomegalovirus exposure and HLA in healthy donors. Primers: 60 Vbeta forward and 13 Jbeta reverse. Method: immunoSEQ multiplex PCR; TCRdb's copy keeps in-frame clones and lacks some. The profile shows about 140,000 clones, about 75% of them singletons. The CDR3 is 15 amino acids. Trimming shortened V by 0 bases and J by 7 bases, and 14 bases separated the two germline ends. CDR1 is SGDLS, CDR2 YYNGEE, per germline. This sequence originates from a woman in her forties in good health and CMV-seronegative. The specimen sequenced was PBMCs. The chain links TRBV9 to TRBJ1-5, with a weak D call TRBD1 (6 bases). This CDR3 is CASSVEGGLGQPQHF. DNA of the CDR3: TGTGCCAGCAGCGTAGAGGGGGGGCTAGGACAGCCCCAGCATTTT.